This T cell receptor (beta chain) derives from a study of regulatory T cells in long-lasting Graves disease. Findings and limits, study-wide: Persistent patients had more shared public clonotypes (under 3,000) than new patients (about 970).

Points on this clonotype: What it binds is unknown.

Investigators prepared the TCR beta libraries by applying iRepertoire HTBI primers and Arm-PCR of CDR3 regions. TCRdb recomputed calls from the multiplex PCR reads with MiXCR, one row per CDR3 protein. The sample lists more than 350,000 distinct CDR3 sequences, about 15% occurring once. Trimming took 0 bases from V and 3 from J; bases not matched to a gene: 18. Germline CDR1 reads MNHNS; CDR2 reads SASEGT. The CDR3 is 21 residues long. Described time point: newly diagnosed GD, antithyroid drugs for less than 3 months. Isolated PBMC RNA provided the starting material for the TCR library. The sample was also linked to a second study, of T cells in Graves' hyperthyroidism and ophthalmopathy. That report adds: Median prediction lead before ophthalmopathy onset was 6.5 months with the model.

Specimen: peripheral blood mononuclear cells (PBMCs), collected at new diagnosis, from a patient treated with antithyroid drugs. The source of this sequence is a woman in her thirties with Graves disease. The J gene is TRBJ2-7, the V gene TRBV6-1; 12 nucleotides agree with TRBD1. CDR3 nucleotide sequence: TGTGCCAGCAGTGAAGCTAGGAGGGACAGGGGGCGGACGTATGTGAGCTACGAGCAGTACTTC. It encodes CASSEARRDRGRTYVSYEQYF.